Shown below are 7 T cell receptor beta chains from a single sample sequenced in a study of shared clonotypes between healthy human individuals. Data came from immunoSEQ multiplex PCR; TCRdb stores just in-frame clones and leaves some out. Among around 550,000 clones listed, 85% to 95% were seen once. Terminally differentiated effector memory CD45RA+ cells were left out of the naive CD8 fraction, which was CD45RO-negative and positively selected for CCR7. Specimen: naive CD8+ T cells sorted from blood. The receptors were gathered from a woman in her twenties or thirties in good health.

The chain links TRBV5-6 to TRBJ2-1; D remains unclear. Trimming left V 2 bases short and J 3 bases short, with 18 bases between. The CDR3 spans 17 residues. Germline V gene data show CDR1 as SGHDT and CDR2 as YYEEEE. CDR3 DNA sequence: TGTGCCAGCAGCTTACTCCCGAGGCTTTTGGGCTACAATGAGCAGTTCTTC. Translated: CASSLLPRLLGYNEQFF.

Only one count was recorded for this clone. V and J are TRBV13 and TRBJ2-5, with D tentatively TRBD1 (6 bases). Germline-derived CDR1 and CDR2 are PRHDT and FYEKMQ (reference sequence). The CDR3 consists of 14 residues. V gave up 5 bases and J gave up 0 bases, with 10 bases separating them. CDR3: CASSGRQDQETQYF. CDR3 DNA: TGTGCCAGCAGCGGTCGACAGGACCAAGAGACCCAGTACTTC.

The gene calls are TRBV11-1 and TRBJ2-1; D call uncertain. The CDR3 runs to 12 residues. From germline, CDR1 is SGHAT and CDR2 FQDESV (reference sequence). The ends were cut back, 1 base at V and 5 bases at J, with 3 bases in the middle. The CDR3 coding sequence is TGTGCCAGCAGCTTAGGTAACAATGAGCAGTTCTTC. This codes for CASSLGNNEQFF.

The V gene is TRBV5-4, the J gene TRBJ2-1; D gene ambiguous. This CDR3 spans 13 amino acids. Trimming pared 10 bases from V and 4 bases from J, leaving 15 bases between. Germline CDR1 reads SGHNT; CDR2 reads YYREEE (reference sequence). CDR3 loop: CAVAVRNYNEQFF. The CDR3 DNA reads TGTGCCGTGGCGGTGAGAAATTACAATGAGCAGTTCTTC.

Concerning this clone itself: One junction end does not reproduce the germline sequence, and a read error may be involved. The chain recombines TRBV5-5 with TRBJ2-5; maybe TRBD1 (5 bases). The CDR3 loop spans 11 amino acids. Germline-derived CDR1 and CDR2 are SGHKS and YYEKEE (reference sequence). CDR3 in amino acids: CAGRVSETQYF. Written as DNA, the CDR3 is TGTGCCGGCAGGGTTTCAGAGACCCAGTACTTC. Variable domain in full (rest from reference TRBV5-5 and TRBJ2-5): DAGVTQSPTHLIKTRGQQVTLRCSPISGHKSVSWYQQVLGQGPQFIFQYYEKEERGRGNFPDRFSARQFPNYSSELNVNALLLGDSALYLCAGRVSETQYFGPGTRLLVL.

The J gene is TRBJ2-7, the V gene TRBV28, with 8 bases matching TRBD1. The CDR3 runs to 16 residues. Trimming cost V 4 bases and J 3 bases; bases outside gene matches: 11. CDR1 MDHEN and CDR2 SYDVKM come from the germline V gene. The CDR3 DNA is TGTGCCAGCAGTTCCAATCGACTGACAGGGGACTACGAGCAGTACTTC. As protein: CASSSNRLTGDYEQYF.

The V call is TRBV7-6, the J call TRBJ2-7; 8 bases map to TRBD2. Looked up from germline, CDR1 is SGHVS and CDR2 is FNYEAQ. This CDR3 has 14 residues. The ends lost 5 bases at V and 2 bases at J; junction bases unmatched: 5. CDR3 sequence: CASSPRTSPYEQYF. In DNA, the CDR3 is TGTGCCAGCAGCCCTCGGACTAGCCCCTACGAGCAGTACTTC.